This TCR beta chain derives from a study of T-cell reconstitution after alpha-beta-depleted transplantation in children. TCRbeta library construction was performed incorporating unique molecular identifiers. MiXCR, applied by TCRdb to the PCR reads, yields one record per CDR3 protein. The repertoire holds about 250,000 distinct CDR3 sequences, with about 24% as singletons. This clonotype was found a few times. Its antigen remains unidentified. CDR3 length: 14 amino acids. From germline, CDR1 is MGHRA and CDR2 YSYEKL. V lost 0 bases and J lost 2, with 7 bases in between. The study, taken as a whole, reports: A year post-transplant, T-cell counts and diversity derived mostly from newly produced T cells. Several patients had high TCRbeta diversity at day 60; it came from surviving recipient T cells and thymic progenitors. Several hundred expanded graft clones reportedly were the source of alpha-beta T cells about two months after transplant.

The input for sequencing was PBMCs, mostly from graft donor cells, taken 360 days after TCRalphabeta/CD19-depleted stem cell transplant. The TCR originated in a female patient aged 2-15 years who had a stem cell transplant for congenital amegakaryocytic thrombocytopenia, so the T cells may come from the graft donor. This sequence joins TRBV4-1 and TRBJ1-2; unclear D gene. Here the CDR3 reads CASSQDTANYGYTF. The CDR3 nucleotides read TGCGCCAGCAGCCAAGATACTGCCAACTATGGCTACACCTTC.